Below, 23 T cell receptor beta chains from the same sample are listed, as sequenced in a study of T cell responses to AZD1222 COVID-19 vaccine. Sequencing used immunoSEQ multiplex PCR; TCRdb keeps in-frame clones, though not all of them. There are 180,000 or so clones in the sample; 94% occur only once, and around 0.66% lies in the top ten. Source: peripheral blood, taken on day 0 of AZD1222 vaccination. The receptors shown here come from an adult in good health.

The chain couples TRBV15 to TRBJ2-2, with no clear D. This CDR3 is 12 amino acids long. Trimming cost V 0 bases and J 7 bases, with 3 bases left between them. Germline V gene lookup returns CDR1 LNHNV and CDR2 YYDKDF (reference sequence). CDR3 loop: CATSRDIGELFF. Here the CDR3 DNA reads TGTGCCACCAGCAGAGATATCGGGGAGCTGTTTTTT.

The CDR3 DNA is TGTGCCAGCAGCTTGGCCCAGCAACTGTCACATGGCTACACCTTC. As protein: CASSLAQQLSHGYTF. The chain combines TRBV5-5 with TRBJ1-2; D is undetermined. Trimming removed 0 bases at V and 6 bases at J, with 15 bases between. Germline CDR1 and CDR2: SGHKS and YYEKEE (reference sequence). The length of the CDR3 is 15 residues.

The genes are TRBV19 and TRBJ1-1; no clear D. The germline CDR1 and CDR2 sequences are LNHDA and SQIVND (reference sequence). The CDR3 spans 13 residues. Trimming removed 8 bases from V and 3 bases from J, with 13 bases in between. The CDR3 sequence is CASRISWDTEAFF. CDR3 in DNA: TGTGCCAGTCGAATCTCTTGGGACACTGAAGCTTTCTTT.

The rearrangement links TRBV19 to TRBJ1-1; D ambiguous. The CDR3 loop spans 15 amino acids. From germline, CDR1 is LNHDA and CDR2 SQIVND (reference sequence). The V and J ends lost 5 bases and 1 base respectively, with 14 bases between them. As DNA, the CDR3 is TGTGCCAGTAGTGCCCATTCTCAAGCGAACACTGAAGCTTTCTTT. Translated: CASSAHSQANTEAFF.

This chain connects TRBV28 to TRBJ1-1; a weak D match, TRBD1 (5 bases). This CDR3 spans 12 amino acids. Trimming stripped 10 bases from V and 0 bases from J, with 9 bases between. CDR1 MDHEN and CDR2 SYDVKM come from the germline V gene. The CDR3 loop is CATDSLNTEAFF. CDR3 nucleotide sequence: TGTGCCACCGACAGCCTGAACACTGAAGCTTTCTTT.

The chain combines TRBV5-1 with TRBJ2-5, with D possibly being TRBD1 (6 bases). This CDR3 contains 14 residues. Trimming removed 4 bases at V and 5 bases at J, with 15 bases between. Germline values: CDR1 SGHRS, CDR2 YFSETQ. CDR3 nucleotide sequence: TGCGCCAGCAGCGTCTTAGGACAGCGCGAGACCCAGTACTTC. Translating it yields CASSVLGQRETQYF. Filled out from reference TRBV5-1 and TRBJ2-5, the complete variable domain reads KAGVTQTPRYLIKTRGQQVTLSCSPISGHRSVSWYQQTPGQGLQFLFEYFSETQRNKGNFPGRFSGRQFSNSRSEMNVSTLELGDSALYLCASSVLGQRETQYFGPGTRLLVL.

The genes are TRBV7-2 and TRBJ1-2; no reliable D call. V was shortened by 4 bases and J by 7 bases, with 16 bases between the two germline ends. The CDR3 has 14 amino acids. CDR1 SGHTA and CDR2 FQGNSA come from the germline V gene. CDR3 region: CASSSQVPTGGYTF. CDR3 coding DNA: TGTGCCAGCAGCTCCCAGGTCCCCACCGGTGGCTACACCTTC.

The CDR3 loop is CASSPQGRGSYNEQFF. The CDR3 DNA is TGTGCCAGCTCACCCCAGGGGCGCGGCTCCTACAATGAGCAGTTCTTC. V usage is TRBV18 and J usage is TRBJ2-1, with a tentative D call TRBD1 (6 bases). CDR3 length: 16 amino acids. V lost 3 bases and J 0 bases, leaving 12 bases between the germline ends. Germline-derived CDR1 and CDR2 are KGHSH and LQKENI.

V usage is TRBV7-7 and J usage is TRBJ2-1; maybe TRBD2 (5 bases). Germline V gene data show CDR1 as SSHAT and CDR2 as FNYEAQ (reference sequence). Trimming stripped 5 bases from V and 6 bases from J, with 17 bases between. CDR3 size: 15 residues. CDR3 DNA: TGTGCCAGCAGCCCACAACCGGGGATGGGCAATGAGCAGTTCTTC. Its protein product is CASSPQPGMGNEQFF. The whole variable domain, filled in from reference TRBV7-7 and TRBJ2-1, reads GAGVSQSPRYKVTKRGQDVTLRCDPISSHATLYWYQQALGQGPEFLTYFNYEAQPDKSGLPSDRFSAERPEGSISTLTIQRTEQRDSAMYRCASSPQPGMGNEQFFGPGTRLTVL.

The J gene is TRBJ2-3, the V gene TRBV14; D might be TRBD1 or TRBD2, each matching 5 bases. V lost 2 bases, J lost 3 bases, and 12 bases lay in between. The germline V gene has CDR1 SGHDN and CDR2 FVKESK. CDR3 length equals 15 residues. The CDR3 loop is CASSQIGRETDTQYF. For the CDR3, the DNA is TGTGCCAGCAGCCAAATAGGCAGGGAGACAGATACGCAGTATTTT.

The chain has TRBV5-1 and TRBJ1-2; unclear D gene. V lost 0 bases to trimming and J lost 8 bases, with 14 bases between them. Looked up from germline, CDR1 is SGHRS and CDR2 is YFSETQ. The CDR3 is 14 amino acids. CDR3 coding DNA: TGCGCCAGCAGCTTGGAATTCGGGAGTGGAGGCTACACCTTC. It encodes CASSLEFGSGGYTF.

This clone was found once. The V and J genes are TRBV7-2 and TRBJ2-4, with 8 bases identical to TRBD1. The germline gives CDR1 SGHTA, CDR2 FQGNSA. J gave up 6 bases and V 6 bases, and 4 bases lay outside the gene matches. This CDR3 comprises 13 residues. CDR3 nucleotides: TGTGCCAGCAGGCGTACAGGGGGAAACATTCAGTACTTC. It specifies CASRRTGGNIQYF.

This clone was seen a single time. The chain employs TRBV12-2 and TRBJ2-7; TRBD1 is the table's D call, not checked against the DNA. TRBV12-2 is flagged as a pseudogene. The CDR3 is made up of 16 amino acids. The CDR3 protein is CASRLVGDRPMYEQYF. As DNA, the CDR3 is TGTGCAAGTCGCTTAGTTGGGGACAGGCCCATGTACGAGCAGTACTTC.

The chain's CDR3 is CASSLEGKGNTIYF. The CDR3 nucleotides are TGCGCCAGCAGCTTGGAAGGCAAAGGAAACACCATATATTTT. The chain joins TRBV5-1 to TRBJ1-3; D is ambiguous. The CDR3 contains 14 residues. Looked up from germline, CDR1 is SGHRS and CDR2 is YFSETQ. Trimming took off 0 bases at V and 4 bases at J, with 8 bases between the two ends.

This chain connects TRBV3-1 (or the pseudogene TRBV3-2) to TRBJ1-2; 7 positions match TRBD1. Germline V gives CDR1 LGHDT, CDR2 YNNKEL (reference sequence). V lost 1 base and J lost 7; bases outside the gene matches: 15. The CDR3 is 17 residues long. CDR3 nucleotide sequence: TGTGCCAGCAGCCAAGCGGGGACAGACCTCTCTAGGGGTGGCTACACCTTC. This gives the protein CASSQAGTDLSRGGYTF.

The chain has TRBV10-3 and TRBJ1-1; TRBD1 agrees at 7 bases. The J segment lost 11 bases and the V segment lost 8 bases, leaving 14 bases of the junction unmatched. This CDR3 is 13 amino acids long. Germline assignment: CDR1 ENHRY and CDR2 SYGVKD. CDR3 amino acids: CAISPSKQGTAFF. The DNA for the CDR3 is TGTGCCATCTCGCCCTCCAAACAGGGGACGGCTTTCTTT.

The chain employs TRBV29-1 and TRBJ1-1, with a tentative D call TRBD1 (5 bases). Germline values: CDR1 SQVTM, CDR2 ANQGSEA. Trimming took 1 base from V and 3 from J, leaving 18 bases between them. This CDR3 is built from 16 residues. CDR3 sequence: CSVEAAGGERHTEAFF. The CDR3, as DNA: TGCAGCGTTGAAGCCGCCGGGGGAGAAAGGCACACTGAAGCTTTCTTT.

The rearrangement joins TRBV3-1 (or the pseudogene TRBV3-2) to TRBJ2-7; 8 nucleotides match TRBD2. The CDR3 is 15 residues long. V dropped 1 base and J dropped 3; count of bases not matched to a gene: 5. Germline values: CDR1 LGHDT, CDR2 YNNKEL (reference sequence). The CDR3 sequence is CASSQVGLADYEQYF. The DNA for the CDR3 is TGTGCCAGCAGCCAAGTAGGACTAGCCGACTACGAGCAGTACTTC.

This clone was seen a single time. Germline and junction disagree at one end, which may indicate a read error. The gene calls are TRBV5-8 and TRBJ2-3; 11 nucleotides line up with TRBD2. The CDR3 runs to 16 residues. CDR1 is SGHTS and CDR2 is YDEGEE in the germline V gene. CDR3 bases: TGTGCCAGCAGTTTGGCCCGACTAGCGGGATCAGATACGCAGTATTTT. It is translated as CASSLARLAGSDTQYF.

This chain joins TRBV27 and TRBJ2-1, with 7 nucleotides matching TRBD2. Germline V gene lookup returns CDR1 MNHEY and CDR2 SMNVEV (reference sequence). This CDR3 is built from 13 residues. J was trimmed by 4 bases and V by 5 bases; bases with no gene match: 2. CDR3 in DNA: TGTGCCAGCAGTGGACTAGGGTACAATGAGCAGTTCTTC. Its translation: CASSGLGYNEQFF.

J is TRBJ1-1 and V is TRBV2; the D is unclear. CDR3 length: 12 residues. Trimming took 10 bases from V and 11 from J, leaving 20 bases between them. Per the germline V gene, CDR1 is SNHLY and CDR2 is FYNNEI. CDR3 amino acids: CAITTEGFLAFF. The CDR3 region has the DNA TGTGCCATCACAACAGAGGGCTTTTTGGCTTTCTTT.

The chain has TRBV10-1 and TRBJ1-6; D call uncertain. V gave up 0 bases and J gave up 7 bases, with 7 bases separating them. Germline lookup yields CDR1 WNHNN and CDR2 SYGVQD (reference sequence). The CDR3 sequence is 14 residues long. Here the CDR3 reads CASSESRTNSPLHF. In nucleotides, the CDR3 is TGCGCCAGCAGTGAGTCCAGGACCAATTCACCCCTCCACTTT.

The rearrangement links TRBV7-2 to TRBJ2-7, with 10 bases aligning to TRBD2. The germline gives CDR1 SGHTA, CDR2 FQGNSA. This CDR3 has 14 residues. Germline trimming cut 2 bases from V and 5 bases from J; bases unmatched to any gene: 3. The CDR3 coding sequence is TGTGCCAGCAGCTTAAGGCTAGCGGGAGACGAGCAGTACTTC. Amino acids: CASSLRLAGDEQYF.